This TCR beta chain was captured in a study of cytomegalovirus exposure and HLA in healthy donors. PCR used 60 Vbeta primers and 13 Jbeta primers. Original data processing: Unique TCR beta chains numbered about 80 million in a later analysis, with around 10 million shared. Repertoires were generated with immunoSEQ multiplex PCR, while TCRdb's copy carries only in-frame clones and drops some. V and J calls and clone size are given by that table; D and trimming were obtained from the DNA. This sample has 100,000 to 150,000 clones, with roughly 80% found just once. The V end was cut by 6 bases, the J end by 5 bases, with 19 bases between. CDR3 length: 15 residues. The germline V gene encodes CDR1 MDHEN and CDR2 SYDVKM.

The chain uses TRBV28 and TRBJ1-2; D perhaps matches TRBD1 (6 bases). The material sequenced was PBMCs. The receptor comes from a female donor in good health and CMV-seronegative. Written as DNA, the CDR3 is TGTGCCAGCAGCCTTCAACAGGGTAGGATTTATGGCTACACCTTC. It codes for CASSLQQGRIYGYTF.